One and the same sample provided the 9 T cell receptor beta chains below, sequenced in a study of human T cells and chemical hapten exposure (dated by TCRdb to the early 2020s). Library preparation used RACE. Sequenced using a NextSeq 500. TCRdb trimmed the raw reads at Q25, called clones with MiXCR and kept productive beta chains. Under each unique CDR3 protein, matching rows form one entry showing the most common genes and DNA. The sample contains a few hundred thousand distinct CDR3 sequences, nearly 6.5% of them found a single time. Of the sample, over 5.5% is held by the ten largest clones. The label giving this sample's time point can be read as: patch test 2, 6 weeks after DPC sensitization. The meaning of the sample's treatment or condition label: therapeutic diphenylcyclopropenone sensitization with weekly scalp DPC. This sample comprised whole blood, obtained in connection with sensitization to the hapten diphenylcyclopropenone (DPC). The receptors stem from a woman younger than 30 with alopecia areata. Some clones in this sample may be carry-over from other donors' samples.

The V gene is TRBV4-3, the J gene TRBJ2-2; tentatively, D is TRBD1 (6 bases). The CDR3 is 15 amino acids. Trimming cost V 4 bases and J 4 bases, with 13 bases left between them. CDR1 is LGHNA, CDR2 YSLEER, per germline. As DNA, the CDR3 is TGCGCCAGCAGCCGAGAAACAGGGATCACCGGGGAGCTGTTTTTT. Protein: CASSRETGITGELFF.

This clonotype was counted ten times or more. The chain joins TRBV20-1 to TRBJ1-3; D ambiguous. V was trimmed by 6 bases and J by 10 bases, leaving 16 bases between them. This CDR3 contains 12 residues. CDR1 DFQATT and CDR2 SNEGSKA come from the germline V gene (reference sequence). CDR3 protein: CSAEVGRNTIYF. For the CDR3, the DNA is TGCAGTGCCGAGGTGGGAAGGAATACCATATATTTT.

This clonotype was counted a few times. The V call is TRBV28, the J call TRBJ1-5, with TRBD1 matching 7 bases. This CDR3 is built from 16 residues. V dropped 4 bases and J dropped 0; count of bases not matched to a gene: 6. CDR1 MDHEN and CDR2 SYDVKM come from the germline V gene. The CDR3 is CASSSDRPYSNQPQHF. The CDR3 DNA reads TGTGCCAGCAGTTCGGACAGGCCCTATAGCAATCAGCCCCAGCATTTT. Together with reference TRBV28 and TRBJ1-5, the CDR3 gives the full variable domain: DVKVTQSSRYLVKRTGEKVFLECVQDMDHENMFWYRQDPGLGLRLIYFSYDVKMKEKGDIPEGYSVSREKKERFSLILESASTNQTSMYLCASSSDRPYSNQPQHFGDGTRLSIL.

J is TRBJ1-6 and V is TRBV7-9; D is uncertain. Trimming stripped 2 bases from V and 5 bases from J, with 4 bases between. The CDR3 spans 13 residues. Germline values: CDR1 SEHNR, CDR2 FQNEAQ (reference sequence). CDR3 coding DNA: TGTGCCAGCAGCTTACAAAATAATTCACCCCTCCACTTT. Its protein product is CASSLQNNSPLHF.

V usage is TRBV12-3 or TRBV12-4 and J usage is TRBJ2-3; no definite D call. Between the trimmed V and J ends, which lost 8 bases and 4 bases, there was a span of 16 bases. The CDR3 is 14 residues long. CDR3: CASLRRSESDTQYF. CDR3 sequence (DNA): TGTGCCAGCCTCCGGCGGAGCGAGTCAGATACGCAGTATTTT.

The rearrangement joins TRBV6-6 to TRBJ1-3; no definite D call. Trimming left V 4 bases short and J 3 bases short, with 4 bases between. The CDR3 length is 12 residues. Per germline, CDR1 MNHNY and CDR2 SVGAGI (reference sequence). In DNA form, the CDR3 reads TGTGCCAGCAGTTGGGTTGGAAACACCATATATTTT. Translation gives CASSWVGNTIYF.

This clonotype was observed a handful of times. V and J are TRBV5-6 and TRBJ1-4; weak D call: TRBD1 (6 bases). Deletions cut 5 bases from V and 2 bases from J, with 13 bases between. Per germline, CDR1 SGHDT and CDR2 YYEEEE. CDR3 length equals 15 residues. The CDR3 DNA is TGTGCCAGCAGTATATACAGGGACACTAATGAAAAACTGTTTTTT. Translation: CASSIYRDTNEKLFF.

This clonotype has a handful of counts. The chain employs TRBV6-6 and TRBJ2-3; D remains unclear. Trimming shortened V by 5 bases and J by 12 bases, and 15 bases separated the two germline ends. Germline V gene data show CDR1 as MNHNY and CDR2 as SVGAGI (reference sequence). This CDR3 has 12 amino acids. The CDR3 is CASSAVPLSQYF. The CDR3 region has the DNA TGTGCCAGCAGTGCGGTCCCCCTATCCCAGTATTTT.

The gene calls are TRBV5-1 and TRBJ1-5; D gene unclear. In germline, CDR1 is SGHRS, CDR2 YFSETQ. The CDR3 consists of 13 residues. The ends were cut back, 4 bases at V and 5 bases at J, with 10 bases in the middle. The CDR3 here is CASSLDEYQPQHF. The CDR3 DNA follows: TGCGCCAGCAGCCTCGACGAGTATCAGCCCCAGCATTTT.